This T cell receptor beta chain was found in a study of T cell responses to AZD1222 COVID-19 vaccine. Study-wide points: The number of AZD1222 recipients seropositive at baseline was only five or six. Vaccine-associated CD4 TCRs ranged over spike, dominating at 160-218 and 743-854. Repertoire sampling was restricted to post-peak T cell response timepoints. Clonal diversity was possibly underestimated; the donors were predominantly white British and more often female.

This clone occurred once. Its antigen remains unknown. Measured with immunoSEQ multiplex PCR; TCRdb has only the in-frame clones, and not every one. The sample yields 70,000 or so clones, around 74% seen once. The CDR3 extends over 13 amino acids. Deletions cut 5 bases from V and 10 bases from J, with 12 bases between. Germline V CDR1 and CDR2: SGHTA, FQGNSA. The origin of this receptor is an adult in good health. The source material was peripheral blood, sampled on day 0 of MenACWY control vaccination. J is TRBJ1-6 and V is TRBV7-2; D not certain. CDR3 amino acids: CASSPDLGSPLHF. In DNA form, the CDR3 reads TGTGCCAGCAGCCCAGACCTGGGGTCACCCCTCCACTTT.